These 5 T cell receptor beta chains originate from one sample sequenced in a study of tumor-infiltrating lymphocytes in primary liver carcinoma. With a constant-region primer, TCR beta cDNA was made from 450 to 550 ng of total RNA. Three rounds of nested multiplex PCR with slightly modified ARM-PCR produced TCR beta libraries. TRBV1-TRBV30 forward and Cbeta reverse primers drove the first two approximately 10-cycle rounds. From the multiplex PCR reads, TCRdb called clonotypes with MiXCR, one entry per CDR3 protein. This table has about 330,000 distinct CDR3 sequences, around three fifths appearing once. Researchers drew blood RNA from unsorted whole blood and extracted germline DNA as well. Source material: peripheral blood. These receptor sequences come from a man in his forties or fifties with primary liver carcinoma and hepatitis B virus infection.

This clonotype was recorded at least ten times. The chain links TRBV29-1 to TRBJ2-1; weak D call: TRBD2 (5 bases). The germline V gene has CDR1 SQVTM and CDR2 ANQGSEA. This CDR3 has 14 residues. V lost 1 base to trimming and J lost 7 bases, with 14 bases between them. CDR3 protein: CSVEGGIQGNEQFF. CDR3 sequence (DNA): TGCAGCGTTGAAGGAGGGATCCAAGGTAATGAGCAGTTCTTC.

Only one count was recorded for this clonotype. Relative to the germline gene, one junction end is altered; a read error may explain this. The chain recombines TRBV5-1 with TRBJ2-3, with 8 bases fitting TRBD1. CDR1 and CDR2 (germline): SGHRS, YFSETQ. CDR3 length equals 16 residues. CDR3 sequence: CPSSLRTGKGTDTQYF. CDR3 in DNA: TGCCCCAGCAGCCTCCGGACAGGGAAGGGCACAGATACGCAGTATTTT.

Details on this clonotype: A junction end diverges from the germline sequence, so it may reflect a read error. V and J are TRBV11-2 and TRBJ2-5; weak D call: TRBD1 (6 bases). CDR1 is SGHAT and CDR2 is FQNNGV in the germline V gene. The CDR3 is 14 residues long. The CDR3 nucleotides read TGTGCCAGGAGCCATCGCAGGGGACAAGAGACCAAGTACTTC. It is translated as CARSHRRGQETKYF.

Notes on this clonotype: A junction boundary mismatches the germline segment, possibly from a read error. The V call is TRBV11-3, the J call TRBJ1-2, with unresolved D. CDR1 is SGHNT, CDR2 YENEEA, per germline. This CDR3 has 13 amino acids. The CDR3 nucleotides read TGTGTCAGCAGCCGCTGGGGAAACTATGACTACACCTTC. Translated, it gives CVSSRWGNYDYTF. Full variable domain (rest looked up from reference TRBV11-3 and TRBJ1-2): EAGVVQSPRYKIIEKKQPVAFWCNPISGHNTLYWYLQNLGQGPELLIRYENEEAVDDSQLPKDRFSAERLKGVDSTLKIQPAELGDSAVYLCVSSRWGNYDYTFGSGTRLTVV.

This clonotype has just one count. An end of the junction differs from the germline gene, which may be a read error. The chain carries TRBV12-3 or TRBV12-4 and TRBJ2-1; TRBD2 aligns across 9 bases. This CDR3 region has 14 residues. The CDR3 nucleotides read TGCGTCAGCAGTTCGGGACTAGCTAGGGGTGAGCAGTTCTTC. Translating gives CVSSSGLARGEQFF.